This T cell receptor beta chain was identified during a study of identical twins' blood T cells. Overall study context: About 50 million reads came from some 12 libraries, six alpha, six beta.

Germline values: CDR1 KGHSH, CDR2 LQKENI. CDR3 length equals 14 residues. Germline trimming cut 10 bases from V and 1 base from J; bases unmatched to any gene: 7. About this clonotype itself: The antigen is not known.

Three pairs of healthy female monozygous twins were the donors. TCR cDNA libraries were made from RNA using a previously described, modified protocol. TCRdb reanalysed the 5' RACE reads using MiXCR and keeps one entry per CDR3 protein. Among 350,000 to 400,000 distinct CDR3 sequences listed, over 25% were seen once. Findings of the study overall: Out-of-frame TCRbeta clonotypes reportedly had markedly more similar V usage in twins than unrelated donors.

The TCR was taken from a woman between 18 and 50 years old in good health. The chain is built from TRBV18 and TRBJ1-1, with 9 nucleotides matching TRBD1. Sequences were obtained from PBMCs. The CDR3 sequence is CANSPTGGNTEAFF. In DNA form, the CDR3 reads TGTGCCAACTCTCCGACAGGGGGGAACACTGAAGCTTTCTTT. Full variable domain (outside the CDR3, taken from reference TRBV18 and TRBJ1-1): NAGVMQNPRHLVRRRGQEARLRCSPMKGHSHVYWYRQLPEEGLKFMVYLQKENIIDESGMPKERFSAEFPKEGPSILRIQQVVRGDSAAYFCANSPTGGNTEAFFGQGTRLTVV.